The rows below give T cell receptor beta chains drawn from one sample of a study of blood T cell repertoires in COVID-19. TCRdb keeps only in-frame clones here, not all; method: immunoSEQ multiplex PCR. The table has under 200,000 clones, roughly 84% seen once. Sequencing input: PBMCs or T cells enriched from blood (not recorded which). The receptors were sampled from a woman aged 60-75 years who had recovered from COVID-19. CDR3s include the opening cysteine and the closing phenylalanine or tryptophan. A D gene is named only where the DNA matches it firmly. A clone size is listed for some rows: how often the clone was seen (once, few, many), or a class if it is expanded.

>TRBJ2-1|TRBD2|TRBV5-1|few
CASSAEGTSGTNEQFF
TGCGCCAGCAGCGCCGAAGGGACTAGCGGGACCAATGAGCAGTTCTTC
>TRBJ2-1|TRBD1|TRBV28|NA
CASSPLFGQGKGNEQFF
TGTGCCAGCAGTCCACTCTTCGGACAGGGGAAGGGTAATGAGCAGTTCTTC
>TRBJ2-2|TRBD2|TRBV5-5|NA
CASSRGLAGAGELFF
TGTGCCAGCAGTCGCGGACTAGCGGGTGCCGGGGAGCTGTTTTTT
>TRBJ1-2|TRBD1|TRBV5-1|NA
CASSSIGTGFHEWGYTF
TGCGCCAGCAGCTCAATAGGGACAGGGTTTCATGAGTGGGGCTACACCTTC
>TRBJ1-4|NA|TRBV7-7|NA
CASSLGVGEKLFF
TGTGCTAGCAGCCTCGGGGTAGGAGAAAAACTGTTTTTT
>TRBJ2-4|TRBD1|TRBV5-1|NA
CASSSRTGVKNIQYF
TGCGCCAGCAGCTCAAGGACAGGGGTAAAAAACATTCAGTACTTC
>TRBJ2-5|TRBD1|TRBV11-2|NA
CASSPSYGQGWETQYF
TGTGCCAGCAGCCCCAGCTATGGACAGGGTTGGGAGACCCAGTACTTC
>TRBJ1-2|NA|TRBV5-4|NA
CASSISSYGYTF
TGTGCCAGCAGCATCTCCAGCTATGGCTACACCTTC
>TRBJ2-5|TRBD2|TRBV6-5|NA
CASRAPGTRGGTQYF
TGTGCCAGCAGGGCTCCCGGGACCCGGGGGGGGACCCAGTACTTC
>TRBJ2-1|TRBD2|TRBV28|NA
CASSLGLAGVLYEQFF
TGTGCCAGCAGTTTAGGTCTAGCGGGAGTTCTGTATGAGCAGTTCTTC
>TRBJ1-1|NA|TRBV19|NA
CASRVTGPNGEAFF
TGTGCCAGTAGGGTGACAGGTCCTAACGGGGAAGCTTTCTTT
>TRBJ2-1|NA|TRBV27|NA
CASSSISRTRISYNEQFF
TGTGCCAGCAGTTCCATCTCTAGGACAAGGATCTCCTACAATGAGCAGTTCTTC
>TRBJ2-7|TRBD2|TRBV7-2|NA
CASSFAGTSGRYEQYF
TGTGCCAGCAGCTTTGCCGGGACTAGCGGGAGGTACGAGCAGTACTTC
>TRBJ2-1|TRBD2|TRBV18|NA
CASSLSSGIYNEQFF
TGTGCCAGCTCACTATCTAGCGGGATCTACAATGAGCAGTTCTTC
>TRBJ1-5|TRBD1|TRBV5-5|NA
CASSFTGGSDQPQHF
TGTGCCAGCAGCTTTACAGGGGGCAGCGATCAGCCCCAGCATTTT
>TRBJ2-1|TRBD1|TRBV5-1|NA
CASSPDRGLYNEQFF
TGCGCCAGCAGCCCGGACAGGGGGCTTTACAATGAGCAGTTCTTC
>TRBJ2-7|TRBD1|TRBV14|NA
CASSPLGQGAYEQYF
TGTGCCAGCAGCCCTCTAGGACAGGGGGCCTACGAGCAGTACTTC
>TRBJ1-4|NA|TRBV2|NA
CASKNRAATTNEKLFF
TGTGCCAGTAAAAACAGGGCCGCTACAACTAATGAAAAACTGTTTTTT
>TRBJ1-4|NA|TRBV15|NA
CATSLWDKNEKLFF
TGTGCCACCAGCCTTTGGGACAAAAATGAAAAACTGTTTTTT
>TRBJ2-5|TRBD2|TRBV4-1|NA
CASSHSRAGGKETQYF
TGCGCCAGCAGCCATTCCCGTGCGGGGGGGAAAGAGACCCAGTACTTC
>TRBJ2-3|TRBD1|TRBV5-1|once
CASSLVQGSDTQYF
TGCGCCAGCAGCTTGGTACAGGGGTCAGATACGCAGTATTTT
>TRBJ2-2|TRBD2|TRBV7-8|NA
CASSLGGGGGTGELFF
TGTGCCAGCAGCCTCGGGGGGGGAGGCGGGACCGGGGAGCTGTTTTTT
>TRBJ1-1|NA|TRBV5-4|NA
CASSLRQNTEAFF
TGTGCCAGCAGCCTGAGACAGAACACTGAAGCTTTCTTT
>TRBJ1-1|NA|TRBV9|NA
CASSVGLGGKNTEAFF
TGTGCCAGCAGCGTAGGTCTAGGAGGGAAGAACACTGAAGCTTTCTTT
>TRBJ2-1|TRBD1|TRBV2|NA
CARGDSYNEQFF
TGTGCCAGAGGGGACAGTTACAATGAGCAGTTCTTC
>TRBJ2-7|TRBD2|TRBV6-1|NA
CASSERRGGPHEQYF
TGTGCCAGCAGTGAACGGCGGGGGGGCCCCCACGAGCAGTACTTC
>TRBJ2-3|TRBD2|TRBV18|NA
CASSPGASGTDTQYF
TGTGCCAGCTCACCCGGGGCTAGCGGGACAGATACGCAGTATTTT
>TRBJ1-1|NA|TRBV10-3|NA
CAISDTLNTEAFF
TGTGCCATCAGTGACACTTTGAACACTGAAGCTTTCTTT
>TRBJ1-2|NA|TRBV19|NA
CASSNYGGRVYGYTF
TGTGCCAGTAGTAATTACGGGGGGCGCGTCTATGGCTACACCTTC
>TRBJ2-1|TRBD2|TRBV10-1|NA
CASSEYAGGSHNEQFF
TGCGCCAGCAGTGAGTACGCGGGAGGGAGTCACAATGAGCAGTTCTTC
>TRBJ1-3|NA|TRBV3-1/TRBV3-2|few
CASSLSGGNTIYF
TGTGCCAGCAGCCTCTCGGGTGGAAACACCATATATTTT
>TRBJ2-3|TRBD2|TRBV5-4|NA
CASSSERGGTDTQYF
TGTGCCAGCAGCTCAGAGCGGGGAGGCACAGATACGCAGTATTTT
>TRBJ2-7|TRBD1|TRBV6-5|NA
CASSPTGGFYEQYF
TGTGCCAGCAGTCCCACAGGGGGGTTTTACGAGCAGTACTTC
>TRBJ1-1|TRBD1|TRBV29-1|once
CSVGQGQGEAFF
TGCAGCGTAGGACAGGGTCAAGGTGAAGCTTTCTTT
>TRBJ1-1|NA|TRBV6-5|NA
CASSTLGGGAFF
TGTGCCAGCAGTACCCTGGGCGGGGGGGCTTTCTTT
>TRBJ2-1|TRBD2|TRBV5-1|NA
CASSPLTSGGNEQFF
TGCGCCAGCAGCCCGCTGACTAGCGGGGGGAATGAGCAGTTCTTC
>TRBJ2-3|TRBD1|TRBV7-6|NA
CASSLFWTGRLQYF
TGTGCCAGCAGCTTATTCTGGACAGGGCGGCTACAGTATTTT
>TRBJ1-5|TRBD1|TRBV6-5|NA
CATRQGNQPQHF
TGTGCCACCCGACAGGGGAATCAGCCCCAGCATTTT
>TRBJ2-5|TRBD1|TRBV9|NA
CASSVTYQGTGQQETQYF
TGTGCCAGCAGCGTCACCTACCAAGGGACAGGTCAGCAAGAGACCCAGTACTTC
>TRBJ1-5|TRBD1|TRBV19|NA
CASTGTGGDQPQHF
TGTGCCAGTACCGGGACAGGGGGCGATCAGCCCCAGCATTTT
>TRBJ2-2|NA|TRBV7-2|NA
CASSLEPSSGELFF
TGTGCCAGCAGCTTAGAGCCGTCCTCCGGGGAGCTGTTTTTT
>TRBJ2-5|TRBD2|TRBV5-1|NA
CASSSGHFLAGAEMETQYF
TGCGCCAGCAGCTCGGGACATTTCCTAGCGGGGGCCGAAATGGAGACCCAGTACTTC
>TRBJ1-2|NA|TRBV7-9|NA
CASSPHGDNGYTF
TGTGCCAGCAGCCCGCACGGGGATAATGGCTACACCTTC
>TRBJ2-7|TRBD1|TRBV7-8|few
CASRLYPDRAYEQYF
TGTGCCAGCAGATTATACCCGGACAGGGCCTACGAGCAGTACTTC
>TRBJ2-7|TRBD1|TRBV10-3|NA
CATRTGGLYEQYF
TGTGCCACCCGGACAGGGGGTCTTTACGAGCAGTACTTC
>TRBJ1-2|NA|TRBV5-4|few
CASSLDRNYGYTF
TGTGCCAGCAGCTTGGACAGGAACTATGGCTACACCTTC
>TRBJ1-5|NA|TRBV30|once
CAWNRGRAQPQHF
TGTGCCTGGAATAGGGGGAGGGCTCAGCCCCAGCATTTT
>TRBJ1-5|NA|TRBV28|NA
CASISTQGYSNQPQHF
TGTGCCAGCATCTCCACCCAGGGTTATAGCAATCAGCCCCAGCATTTT
>TRBJ1-1|NA|TRBV11-2|NA
CASSSEGGNTEAFF
TGTGCCAGCAGCTCAGAGGGAGGGAACACTGAAGCTTTCTTT
>TRBJ2-4|TRBD1|TRBV4-1|NA
CASSQRGQGRGGNIQYF
TGCGCCAGCAGCCAGAGGGGACAGGGACGCGGAGGGAACATTCAGTACTTC
>TRBJ1-4|TRBD1|TRBV5-4|NA
CASSFPGQGEEKLFF
TGTGCCAGCAGCTTCCCGGGACAGGGAGAAGAAAAACTGTTTTTT
>TRBJ2-2|TRBD2|TRBV4-2|NA
CASSPEGPSSGNTGELFF
TGTGCCAGCAGCCCTGAGGGGCCCTCTAGCGGGAACACCGGGGAGCTGTTTTTT
>TRBJ2-5|TRBD1|TRBV4-1|NA
CASGRTGINQETQYF
TGCGCCAGCGGACGGACAGGGATAAACCAAGAGACCCAGTACTTC
>TRBJ2-3|TRBD2|TRBV4-1|NA
CASSRTASGVEDTQYF
TGCGCCAGCAGCCGGACCGCCAGCGGGGTTGAAGATACGCAGTATTTT